Presented here are 32 T cell receptor beta chains from one specimen sequenced in a study of T cells in Graves' hyperthyroidism and ophthalmopathy. There were TCR beta CDR3 regions amplified from RNA transcripts. The TCR CDR3 first-round RT-PCR relied on the HTBI primer set. TCRdb passed the multiplex PCR reads through MiXCR, listing each CDR3 protein once. Among under 300,000 distinct CDR3 sequences listed, roughly 13% were seen once. The sequencing input was blood. The source is a woman in her twenties or thirties with Graves' hyperthyroidism that later progressed to Graves' ophthalmopathy.

Ten or more counts support this clonotype. This CDR3 is CASSQVTGQPQHF. The CDR3 DNA is TGCGCCAGCAGCCAAGTCACGGGGCAGCCCCAGCATTTT. The chain has TRBV4-3 and TRBJ1-5; D remains unclear. CDR1 is LGHNA, CDR2 YSLEER, per germline. The CDR3 contains 13 residues. V was clipped by 1 base and J by 7 bases, with 8 bases between them.

This clonotype was found a few times. V and J are TRBV3-1 and TRBJ1-4; no firm D call. Germline CDR1 LGHDT, CDR2 YNNKEL (reference sequence). The CDR3 has 15 residues. Between the trimmed V and J ends, which lost 2 bases and 1 base, there was a span of 8 bases. The CDR3 sequence: CASSQIYITNEKLFF. CDR3 nucleotide sequence: TGTGCCAGCAGCCAAATCTATATAACTAATGAAAAACTGTTTTTT.

This clonotype was found many times. The CDR3 loop is CASSSSGLAGSTDTQYF. CDR3 bases: TGTGCCAGCAGTTCGTCCGGACTAGCGGGTAGCACAGATACGCAGTATTTT. V is TRBV6-1 and J is TRBJ2-3, with 11 nucleotides matching TRBD2. V was pared by 5 bases and J by 0 bases, with 7 bases of the junction left unmatched. In germline, CDR1 is MNHNS, CDR2 SASEGT. The CDR3 loop spans 17 amino acids.

This clonotype was recorded at least ten times. The V call is TRBV7-2, the J call TRBJ2-2; D ambiguous. Germline V gene data show CDR1 as SGHTA and CDR2 as FQGNSA. Trimming removed 1 base at V and 1 base at J, with 1 base between. The CDR3 loop spans 13 amino acids. The DNA for the CDR3 is TGTGCCAGCAGCTTAGGGAACACCGGGGAGCTGTTTTTT. Translated, it gives CASSLGNTGELFF.

This clonotype was seen repeatedly, ten times or more. V is TRBV7-2 and J is TRBJ2-2, with 10 bases lining up with TRBD2. In germline, CDR1 is SGHTA, CDR2 FQGNSA. V lost 2 bases and J lost 6; bases outside the gene matches: 6. This CDR3 comprises 16 residues. The CDR3 here is CASSLSRLAGAGELFF. CDR3 DNA sequence: TGTGCCAGCAGCTTAAGTAGGCTAGCGGGAGCCGGGGAGCTGTTTTTT.

This chain connects TRBV4-2 to TRBJ1-1; TRBD1 might be the D (5 bases). Trimming cost V 3 bases and J 1 base, with 15 bases left between them. The germline gives CDR1 LGHNA, CDR2 YNFKEQ. The CDR3 is made up of 16 amino acids. CDR3 nucleotide sequence: TGTGCCAGCAGCCACTATCGGGGACCCGAGAACACTGAAGCTTTCTTT. It encodes CASSHYRGPENTEAFF.

This clonotype came up many times. The chain carries TRBV18 and TRBJ2-1; D not certain. This CDR3 has 17 amino acids. The germline CDR1 and CDR2 sequences are KGHSH and LQKENI. The germline V and J ends were trimmed by 0 bases and 9 bases, with 21 bases remaining between them. The CDR3 DNA follows: TGTGCCAGCTCACCACCCCCTCCAGTGTTTTCGGGCGGTGAGCAGTTCTTC. As protein: CASSPPPPVFSGGEQFF.

The rearrangement uses TRBV2 and TRBJ2-1; D is undetermined. The CDR3 sequence is 12 residues long. Germline V gives CDR1 SNHLY, CDR2 FYNNEI. V lost 3 bases and J lost 5, with 5 bases in between. CDR3 sequence (DNA): TGTGCCAGCAGTGATCTGCACAATGAGCAGTTCTTC. Its translation: CASSDLHNEQFF.

This clonotype was counted many times. This sequence joins TRBV27 and TRBJ2-3; D tentatively fits TRBD1 or TRBD2 (5 bases each). The CDR3 length is 17 residues. V was pared by 6 bases and J by 2 bases, with 21 bases between. Germline CDR1 and CDR2: MNHEY and SMNVEV (reference sequence). Written as DNA, the CDR3 is TGTGCCAGCAGCCCTTACCGGGACGTCCGAGCCACAGATACGCAGTATTTT. This encodes CASSPYRDVRATDTQYF.

This clonotype was recorded at least ten times. V usage is TRBV13 and J usage is TRBJ2-1, with 8 bases fitting TRBD2. Trimming at V came to 2 bases and at J to 12 bases, leaving 6 bases not matched to a gene. Germline V gene data show CDR1 as PRHDT and CDR2 as FYEKMQ (reference sequence). This CDR3 has 13 residues. CDR3 amino acids: CASSLSGLAGQFF. In DNA form, the CDR3 reads TGTGCCAGCAGCTTAAGTGGACTAGCCGGGCAGTTCTTC.

This clonotype was counted many times. The chain joins TRBV5-1 to TRBJ1-1; D is perhaps TRBD1 (5 bases). Trimming shortened V by 0 bases and J by 7 bases, and 13 bases separated the two germline ends. The CDR3 loop spans 14 amino acids. CDR1 SGHRS and CDR2 YFSETQ come from the germline V gene. The CDR3 region has the DNA TGCGCCAGCAGCTTGGCTAACCCGGGGGGTGAAGCTTTCTTT. Translating it yields CASSLANPGGEAFF.

This clonotype has at least ten counts. The chain has TRBV7-8 and TRBJ2-1; TRBD2 matches 13 bases. The CDR3 length is 19 residues. Germline V lookup: CDR1 SGHVS, CDR2 FQNEAQ. Unmatched junction bases numbered 12, after V lost 5 bases and J lost 2 bases. In nucleotides, the CDR3 is TGTGCCAGCAGCGAGACTAGCGGGAGGAACCCTAAGACCTACAATGAGCAGTTCTTC. It codes for CASSETSGRNPKTYNEQFF.

This clonotype showed up many times. The chain joins TRBV7-2 to TRBJ2-3, with 13 bases identical to TRBD2. The CDR3 runs to 18 residues. Trimming took 5 bases from V and 4 from J; bases not matched to a gene: 12. CDR1 is SGHTA, CDR2 FQGNSA, per germline. CDR3 loop: CASSPGTSGMRFPDTQYF. In DNA form, the CDR3 reads TGTGCCAGCAGCCCCGGGACTAGCGGGATGAGGTTCCCAGATACGCAGTATTTT. The complete variable domain, with remaining parts taken from reference TRBV7-2 and TRBJ2-3, reads GAGVSQSPSNKVTEKGKDVELRCDPISGHTALYWYRQSLGQGLEFLIYFQGNSAPDKSGLPSDRFSAERTGGSVSTLTIQRTQQEDSAVYLCASSPGTSGMRFPDTQYFGPGTRLTVL.

This clonotype was recorded at least ten times. This chain uses TRBV2 with TRBJ2-1, with TRBD2 matching 10 bases. J lost 3 bases, V lost 6 bases, and 5 bases had no gene match. Germline V gene sequence: CDR1 SNHLY, CDR2 FYNNEI. CDR3 length: 15 residues. The CDR3 loop reads CASSSLAGIYNEQFF. The CDR3 DNA follows: TGTGCCAGCAGCTCACTAGCGGGGATCTACAATGAGCAGTTCTTC.

To note about this clonotype: This may arise from a read error, as a much more abundant clone is one base away. The rearrangement joins TRBV6-1 to TRBJ2-1; D is possibly TRBD2 (5 bases). Germline values: CDR1 MNHNS, CDR2 SASEGT. The CDR3 loop spans 14 amino acids. The V gene lost 4 bases and the J gene lost 6 bases, with 13 bases spanning the gap. Written as DNA, the CDR3 is TGTGCCAGCAGTGGGAGAATGGGAGCCAATGAGCAGTTCTTC. This encodes CASSGRMGANEQFF.

This clonotype has ten or more counts. The chain employs TRBV7-8 and TRBJ2-7, with D maybe TRBD2 (5 bases). V lost 1 base, J lost 2 bases, and 15 bases lay in between. This CDR3 has 16 amino acids. Germline loops: CDR1 SGHVS, CDR2 FQNEAQ. CDR3 protein: CASSLDGEQYPYEQYF. CDR3 coding DNA: TGTGCCAGCAGCTTAGACGGGGAACAGTATCCCTACGAGCAGTACTTC.

This clonotype was found many times. A read error may produce the germline difference seen at one junction end. V is TRBV27 and J is TRBJ2-7; TRBD1 agrees at 7 bases. The CDR3 consists of 15 residues. Germline CDR1 MNHEY, CDR2 SMNVEV (reference sequence). CDR3 sequence: CASSLSTGPSYEQYF. The DNA for the CDR3 is TGTGCCAGCAGTCTATCGACAGGGCCCTCCTACGAGCAGTACTTC.

This rearrangement joins TRBV14 to TRBJ2-3, with a tentative D call TRBD1 (5 bases). The CDR3 extends over 13 amino acids. V gave up 1 base and J gave up 4 bases, with 6 bases separating them. Germline loops: CDR1 SGHDN, CDR2 FVKESK. CDR3 in amino acids: CASSQVGPDTQYF. The CDR3 nucleotides are TGTGCCAGCAGCCAAGTGGGGCCAGATACGCAGTATTTT.

This clonotype was detected only a few times. This chain joins TRBV7-6 and TRBJ1-4; D unresolved. Between the trimmed V and J ends, which lost 1 base and 4 bases, there was a span of 10 bases. The CDR3 has 15 residues. Germline assignment: CDR1 SGHVS and CDR2 FNYEAQ. The CDR3 nucleotides read TGTGCCAGCAGCTTAGGGCCGGATCTTAATGAAAAACTGTTTTTT. Amino acids: CASSLGPDLNEKLFF.

Note on this clonotype: Since a much larger clone is just one base distant, this may be a read error. V usage is TRBV7-3 and J usage is TRBJ2-3, with TRBD2 identical over 9 bases. Germline-derived CDR1 and CDR2 are SGHTA and FQGTGA. The length of the CDR3 is 16 residues. Trimming at V came to 2 bases and at J to 1 base, leaving 4 bases not matched to a gene. The CDR3 here is CASSLGLALGTDTQYF. For the CDR3, the DNA is TGTGCCAGCAGCTTAGGACTAGCGCTTGGCACAGATACGCAGTATTTT.

This clonotype was detected many times. The rearrangement joins TRBV20-1 to TRBJ1-6; 11 bases are shared with TRBD1. CDR1 is DFQATT, CDR2 SNEGSKA, per germline (reference sequence). Losses at the gene ends were 8 bases for V and 8 bases for J; bases not matched to a gene: 11. The CDR3 covers 15 residues. CDR3 region: CSPQGTGGTYSPLHF. The CDR3 nucleotides read TGCAGTCCACAAGGGACAGGGGGTACTTATTCACCCCTCCACTTT.

In its sample, this clonotype was seen many times. The V and J genes are TRBV29-1 and TRBJ2-1; possible D gene TRBD2, 6 bases. This CDR3 is 14 amino acids long. Trimming cost V 6 bases and J 3 bases, with 15 bases left between them. Germline loops: CDR1 SQVTM, CDR2 ANQGSEA. The CDR3 region has the DNA TGCAGCGTCGCCCTAGCGCCCCTCTACAATGAGCAGTTCTTC. This gives the protein CSVALAPLYNEQFF.

At least ten counts were recorded for this clonotype. The chain employs TRBV11-3 and TRBJ2-1; either TRBD1 or TRBD2 may fit D (5 bases each). This CDR3 comprises 13 residues. V was clipped by 5 bases and J by 6 bases, with 11 bases between them. In germline, CDR1 is SGHNT, CDR2 YENEEA. The CDR3 DNA is TGTGCCAGCAGCCAGGGACCGCTCAATGAGCAGTTCTTC. It encodes CASSQGPLNEQFF.

This clonotype was observed at least ten times. The chain links TRBV20-1 to TRBJ2-3, with D perhaps TRBD1 (5 bases). The CDR3 is made up of 16 amino acids. V lost 3 bases to trimming and J lost 3 bases, with 19 bases between them. The germline V gene encodes CDR1 DFQATT and CDR2 SNEGSKA (reference sequence). The chain's CDR3 is CSARSFGHRVTDTQYF. The CDR3 DNA is TGCAGTGCTAGGAGTTTTGGACACCGGGTGACAGATACGCAGTATTTT.

This clonotype occurred many times. The J gene is TRBJ2-7, the V gene TRBV7-9; 9 bases are a match to TRBD1. This CDR3 has 15 residues. J gave up 6 bases and V 0 bases, and 6 bases lay outside the gene matches. Germline CDR1 and CDR2: SEHNR and FQNEAQ (reference sequence). CDR3 in amino acids: CASSLAGGTGREQYF. The CDR3 DNA follows: TGTGCCAGCAGCTTAGCGGGTGGGACAGGGCGCGAGCAGTACTTC.

Concerning this clonotype: This clone may be a read error of a much larger clone one base away. The gene calls are TRBV28 and TRBJ1-5; a weak D match, TRBD1 (5 bases). The CDR3 is 15 residues long. In germline, CDR1 is MDHEN, CDR2 SYDVKM. DNA of the CDR3: TGTGTCAGCAGTTTTGGGGGGATTTTAAATCAGCCCCAGCATTTT. Translating gives CVSSFGGILNQPQHF.

In this sample, this clonotype turned up many times. CDR3 sequence (DNA): TGTGCCAGCAGCAGGACAGGGGGAAACTACGAGCAGTACTTC. Amino acid sequence: CASSRTGGNYEQYF. This rearrangement joins TRBV28 to TRBJ2-7; 10 nucleotides match TRBD1. V shed 6 bases and J 3 bases; nucleotides not matched to a gene: 5. Germline CDR1 reads MDHEN; CDR2 reads SYDVKM. This CDR3 is built from 14 residues.

The table lists this clonotype with many counts. The chain has TRBV29-1 and TRBJ2-5; D unresolved. Germline V gene data show CDR1 as SQVTM and CDR2 as ANQGSEA. V lost 0 bases, J lost 3 bases, and 8 bases lay in between. This CDR3 spans 13 amino acids. The CDR3 loop reads CSVEEDVKETQYF. DNA of the CDR3: TGCAGCGTTGAAGAAGACGTCAAAGAGACCCAGTACTTC.

Ten or more counts support this clonotype. The V gene is TRBV7-9, the J gene TRBJ2-6, with TRBD1 matching over 7 bases. CDR3 length equals 17 residues. V lost 2 bases to trimming and J lost 0 bases; unmatched junction nucleotides: 4. Germline V gene sequence: CDR1 SEHNR, CDR2 FQNEAQ (reference sequence). The DNA for the CDR3 is TGTGCCAGCAGCTTAACAGGGGCCGTCTCTGGGGCCAACGTCCTGACTTTC. Translation: CASSLTGAVSGANVLTF. Filled out from reference TRBV7-9 and TRBJ2-6, the complete variable domain reads DTGVSQNPRHKITKRGQNVTFRCDPISEHNRLYWYRQTLGQGPEFLTYFQNEAQLEKSRLLSDRFSAERPKGSFSTLEIQRTEQGDSAMYLCASSLTGAVSGANVLTFGAGSRLTVL.

Many counts were recorded for this clonotype. The rearrangement joins TRBV7-3 to TRBJ2-5, with 13 nucleotides matching TRBD2. CDR1 is SGHTA and CDR2 is FQGTGA in the germline V gene. After removal of 5 bases from V and 2 bases from J, the junction contained 5 bases not matched to a gene. This CDR3 contains 16 residues. CDR3: CASSMGLAGSQETQYF. In DNA, the CDR3 is TGTGCCAGCAGCATGGGACTAGCGGGATCACAAGAGACCCAGTACTTC.

This clonotype was found many times. V usage is TRBV28 and J usage is TRBJ2-7; 7 bases align to TRBD1. The V segment lost 6 bases and the J segment 4 bases; nucleotides outside the gene matches: 9. The CDR3 totals 14 residues. CDR1 MDHEN and CDR2 SYDVKM come from the germline V gene. CDR3 sequence: CASSAPGQKYEQYF. The CDR3 region has the DNA TGTGCCAGCAGCGCCCCGGGACAGAAATACGAGCAGTACTTC.

Only a few counts were recorded for this clonotype. A junction boundary mismatches the germline segment, possibly from a read error. The V call is TRBV7-3, the J call TRBJ2-1, with 9 bases identical to TRBD2. The CDR3 covers 16 residues. Per the germline V gene, CDR1 is SGHTA and CDR2 is FQGTGA. For the CDR3, the DNA is TGTGCCAGCAGCACCTTAGCGGGAGCCTCCCACAATGAGCAGTTCTTC. This codes for CASSTLAGASHNEQFF. Supplemented by reference TRBV7-3 and TRBJ2-1, the full variable domain reads GAGVSQTPSNKVTEKGKYVELRCDPISGHTALYWYRQSLGQGPEFLIYFQGTGAADDSGLPNDRFFAVRPEGSVSTLKIQRTERGDSAVYLCASSTLAGASHNEQFFGPGTRLTVL.